This T cell receptor beta chain was sequenced for a study of blood T cell repertoires in COVID-19. For the study at large: PBMCs, B-cell-depleted T cells, or T cells were the source of the cDNA or gDNA that made up the material.

This clone was found once. In the original workflow: Reference gene primer amplification yielded estimated nucleated cell counts. Generated by immunoSEQ multiplex PCR, the TCRdb table keeps only in-frame clones and is missing some. V and J calls plus clone size are reproduced from that table; the DNA served to infer D and trimming. The sample lists some 260,000 clones, roughly 84% occurring once. Trimming at V came to 5 bases and at J to 7 bases, leaving 16 bases not matched to a gene. The CDR3 runs to 17 residues. CDR1 and CDR2 from the germline V gene are SGHVS and FQNEAQ. The sample comprised peripheral blood. The receptor was derived from a woman aged 40 to 49 who had recovered from COVID-19. This rearrangement joins TRBV7-8 to TRBJ2-1, with TRBD2 matching 8 bases. The CDR3: CASSIPLSGGLGNEQFF. DNA for the CDR3: TGTGCCAGCAGCATACCTCTAAGCGGGGGATTGGGTAATGAGCAGTTCTTC.